The present entry profiles one T cell receptor (beta chain) with its context. Its antigen remains unknown. Treatment: roughly 10-day PBMC culture with coronavirus spike peptide pools or control peptides (ViraFEST assay). This record comes from a study of vaccination and CD4 T cells after COVID-19. Study at large: Six male and four female convalescents took part, two of them Hispanic. Those taking part got two shots of either the BNT162b2 or the mRNA-1273 vaccine. Median time from COVID diagnosis to post-COVID sampling was roughly 100 days (35 to 161).

Germline-derived CDR1 and CDR2 are SGHNT and YENEEA. The CDR3 spans 16 residues. The V end lost 3 bases, the J end lost 1 base, and 13 bases lay between the germline ends. The Oncomine TCR Beta short-read assay was what sequenced the DNA obtained from cultured CD4+ T cells. TCRdb processed the PCR reads anew with MiXCR; each CDR3 protein has one entry. Altogether around 20,000 distinct CDR3 sequences are present, about 53% being singletons, with the ten largest covering about 12%. This clonotype was sampled from a human donor who had recovered from COVID-19. The V and J genes are TRBV11-3 and TRBJ2-1; D possibly uses TRBD1 or TRBD2 (6 bases each). Specimen: CD4+ T cells from blood, cultured in vitro. The CDR3 is CASSFLGGASYNEQFF. CDR3 in DNA: TGTGCCAGCAGCTTTTTGGGGGGCGCATCCTACAATGAGCAGTTCTTC.